This is a list of T cell receptor beta chains from one sample in a study of shared clonotypes between healthy human individuals. Produced via immunoSEQ multiplex PCR; TCRdb's table is partial and in-frame only. The sample includes about 380,000 clones, about 96% of them seen just once. The source material was memory CD8+ T cells sorted from blood. Every receptor here comes from a man younger than 40 in good health. The CDR3 runs from the conserved cysteine through the conserved F or W. A D gene is named only where the DNA matches it firmly. A clone size is listed for some rows: how often the clone was seen (once, few, many), or a class if it is expanded.

size	V	J	D	DNA	CDR3
NA	TRBV18	TRBJ2-1	NA	TGTGCCAGCTCACCCGACAGTGCCCCCTACAATGAGCAGTTCTTC	CASSPDSAPYNEQFF
NA	TRBV28	TRBJ2-1	NA	TGTGCCAGCAGTTTATCAATCGCTGTTGAGCAGTTCTTC	CASSLSIAVEQFF
NA	TRBV5-6	TRBJ2-1	TRBD2	TGTGCCAGCAGCTTCCCGGCTAGCGGAACATACAATGAGCAGTTCTTC	CASSFPASGTYNEQFF
NA	TRBV10-1	TRBJ2-7	NA	TGCGCCAGCAGTCGAGGAGGACTAGGGGGGTCCGAGCAGTACTTC	CASSRGGLGGSEQYF
NA	TRBV7-2	TRBJ2-5	TRBD2	TGTGCCAGCAGCATAAGAGGGACTAGCGGGAGGGAAGAGACCCAGTACTTC	CASSIRGTSGREETQYF
once	TRBV19	TRBJ2-6	NA	TGTGCCAGTAGTATAGCAGGACAGCCCTCTGGGGCCAACGTCCTGACTTTC	CASSIAGQPSGANVLTF
NA	TRBV2	TRBJ2-7	NA	TGTGCCAGCAGTGAAGCGCTTTTTAGGAGGGTCCCTCGCGAGCAGTACTTC	CASSEALFRRVPREQYF
once	TRBV5-6	TRBJ1-4	NA	TGTGCCAGCAGCTTCGGGACGATTAATGAAAAACTGTTTTTT	CASSFGTINEKLFF
NA	TRBV2	TRBJ2-1	TRBD2	TGTGCCTCTTGTCGACTAGCGGGCTACAATGAGCAGTTCTTC	CASCRLAGYNEQFF
NA	TRBV28	TRBJ2-1	TRBD2	TGTGCCAGCAGTTACCTATTACCATATAGCGGGAGTGGGTACAATGAGCAGTTCTTC	CASSYLLPYSGSGYNEQFF
NA	TRBV21-1	TRBJ1-5	NA	TGTGCCAGCAGCAAAGGAGGAGTCACAGGGGAGAATCAGCCCCAGCATTTT	CASSKGGVTGENQPQHF
NA	TRBV2	TRBJ1-4	TRBD1	TGTGCCAGCAGTGGAGACAGGGGGCGAAAACTGTTTTTT	CASSGDRGRKLFF
NA	TRBV4-2	TRBJ2-7	NA	TGTGCCAGCAGCCAAGATGGGCGCTATCTCCGTCTACGAGAGCAGTACTTC	CASSQDGRYLRLREQYF
NA	TRBV5-4	TRBJ2-1	NA	TGTGCCAGCAGCTTGGTCGGGAGTTTTTACAATGAGCAGTTCTTC	CASSLVGSFYNEQFF
NA	TRBV30	TRBJ2-5	NA	TGTGCCTGGGGCGACATGGGGACCCAGTACTTC	CAWGDMGTQYF
NA	TRBV28	TRBJ1-5	NA	TGTGCCAGCACCCCCGGGGGAGTTAGCAATCAGCCCCAGCATTTT	CASTPGGVSNQPQHF
NA	TRBV7-9	TRBJ1-1	NA	TGTGCCAGCGGCCGAACTACTGACGTTAACACTGAAGCTTTCTTT	CASGRTTDVNTEAFF
NA	TRBV7-9	TRBJ2-2	NA	TGTGCCAGCAGCTTATGGACCGGGGAGCTGTTTTTT	CASSLWTGELFF
once	TRBV6-1	TRBJ2-1	TRBD2	TGTGCCAGCAGTGGGACTAGCGGGAGAACAGACGAGCAGTTCTTC	CASSGTSGRTDEQFF
NA	TRBV5-8	TRBJ2-7	TRBD1	TGTGCCAGCAGCTTGCGCAGGGGGCCGTACTACTACGAGCAGTACTTC	CASSLRRGPYYYEQYF
NA	TRBV27	TRBJ2-3	NA	TGTGCCAGCAGGCAGGACTATAGCACAGATACGCAGTATTTT	CASRQDYSTDTQYF
once	TRBV28	TRBJ2-7	NA	TGTGCCAGCAGTTTATCGGGGAGAGGCTCCTACGAGCAGTACTTC	CASSLSGRGSYEQYF
NA	TRBV27	TRBJ2-7	TRBD2	TGTGCCAGCAGTTTATCTGGACTAGCGCGAGGGGATGGGGAGCAGTACTTC	CASSLSGLARGDGEQYF
NA	TRBV18	TRBJ2-1	TRBD2	TGTGCCAGCTCACCGGGGACTAGTTTAGGGTACGAGCAGTTCTTC	CASSPGTSLGYEQFF
NA	TRBV30	TRBJ2-1	TRBD1	TGTGCCTGGAGCCGGGACAGCTACAATGAGCAGTTCTTC	CAWSRDSYNEQFF
NA	TRBV11-2	TRBJ2-1	TRBD2	TGTGCCAGCAGCTTAGGGACTAGCGCCAATGAGCAGTTCTTC	CASSLGTSANEQFF